The TCR beta chain under discussion was sequenced for a study of blood T cells in healthy people across ages. Study summary: Capture via template switching afforded approximately one barcoded beta molecule per two T cells.

Sample-barcoded 5' priming and a J-beta primer mix drove a second PCR of roughly 6 to 12 cycles. TCRdb redid the calling of the 5' RACE reads with MiXCR, one entry per CDR3 protein. The table lists around 970,000 distinct CDR3 sequences, 51% of them singletons. Germline V CDR1 and CDR2: KGHDR, SFDVKD. This CDR3 is built from 16 residues. Deletions cut 4 bases from V and 6 bases from J, with 18 bases between. This TCR came from a woman aged 55-75 years in good health. V and J are TRBV24-1 and TRBJ2-1; weak D call: TRBD1 (5 bases). Sample: blood. CDR3 nucleotides: TGTGCCACCAGTGACACGACAGCAATGGTGGGCAATGAGCAGTTCTTC. Amino acid sequence: CATSDTTAMVGNEQFF.